These 6 T cell receptor beta chains came from one sample sequenced in a study of blood T cell repertoires in COVID-19. TCRdb's copy holds only in-frame clones and misses some; the assay was immunoSEQ multiplex PCR. The sample includes 200,000 to 250,000 clones, 82% of them seen just once. The sequenced sample was PBMCs or T cells enriched from blood (not recorded which). The receptors derive from a woman in her sixties who had recovered from COVID-19.

The V call is TRBV6-5, the J call TRBJ2-1; TRBD2 is a possible D gene (6 bases). The length of the CDR3 is 14 residues. The germline gives CDR1 MNHEY, CDR2 SVGAGI. Trimming left V 4 bases short and J 7 bases short, with 14 bases between. CDR3 residues: CASSLQWDLNEQFF. The CDR3 DNA sequence: TGTGCCAGCAGTTTACAGTGGGACTTGAATGAGCAGTTCTTC.

The V gene is TRBV2, the J gene TRBJ2-3; 12 positions agree with TRBD2. Germline V gene sequence: CDR1 SNHLY, CDR2 FYNNEI. Trimming cost V 6 bases and J 3 bases; bases outside gene matches: 10. The CDR3 is 17 residues long. CDR3 in DNA: TGTGCCAGCAGACAGGCTAGCGGGGGGGGACGAACAGATACGCAGTATTTT. Amino acid sequence: CASRQASGGGRTDTQYF.

The CDR3 DNA reads TGCGCCAGCAGCTTAACCCAGGGGAACTATGGCTACACCTTC. Protein: CASSLTQGNYGYTF. V usage is TRBV5-1 and J usage is TRBJ1-2; D is perhaps TRBD1 (6 bases). V was cut by 2 bases and J by 2 bases, with 10 bases left in between. This CDR3 spans 14 amino acids. CDR1 is SGHRS, CDR2 YFSETQ, per germline.

This chain links TRBV5-1 with TRBJ2-5, with 9 positions matching TRBD2. Germline V gives CDR1 SGHRS, CDR2 YFSETQ. CDR3 size: 15 residues. The ends lost 3 bases at V and 4 bases at J; junction bases unmatched: 7. The CDR3 nucleotides read TGCGCCAGCAGCTCTAGCGGGGTCGCACGAGAGACCCAGTACTTC. Its translation is CASSSSGVARETQYF.

The chain joins TRBV18 to TRBJ2-7; TRBD1 aligns across 7 bases. The CDR3 is 13 residues long. Per the germline V gene, CDR1 is KGHSH and CDR2 is LQKENI. J lost 3 bases, V lost 5 bases, and 4 bases had no gene match. The CDR3 loop is CASSWDRNYEQYF. The CDR3 bases are TGTGCCAGCTCATGGGACAGAAACTACGAGCAGTACTTC.

The chain carries TRBV21-1 and TRBJ2-1; the table names TRBD2, a call not compared with the DNA. TRBV21-1 is assigned pseudogene status. The CDR3 spans 19 residues. CDR3 sequence reads: CASSNKKIGGTTGYNEQFF. DNA for the CDR3: TGTGCCAGCAGCAATAAGAAAATCGGAGGGACGACGGGTTACAATGAGCAGTTCTTC.